The T cell receptor (beta chain) described here comes from a study of long-term antiretroviral therapy in people with HIV. The germline gives CDR1 MNHEY, CDR2 SMNVEV (reference sequence). This CDR3 has 14 residues. The ends were cut back, 6 bases at V and 2 bases at J, with 14 bases in the middle. Points from the study as a whole: Upon ART, diversity increased but remained lower than transplant donor controls. HIV repertoires spanned tighter CDR3 length ranges than controls did.

The sample holds one count of this clone. The antigen remains unidentified. A v3.0 immunoSEQ assay was performed at survey level. Researchers set sequencing to target roughly 40,000-55,000 T-cell genomes per sample. Some clones are missing from TCRdb's copy, which holds only in-frame ones; the method was immunoSEQ multiplex PCR. The sample includes 30,000 to 40,000 clones, 75% to 85% seen only once; the top ten take around 4.4%. The chain carries TRBV27 and TRBJ2-7; weak D call: TRBD2 (5 bases). The TCR sequence derives from a man aged 18-30 years with HIV. The sequenced sample was unsorted PBMCs, obtained about 3.4 years after starting antiretroviral therapy. CDR3 sequence (DNA): TGTGCCAGCAGGCCCCCGGGGTCTCCCTACGAGCAGTACTTC. It specifies CASRPPGSPYEQYF.